This T cell receptor (beta chain) came from a study of T cell responses to AZD1222 COVID-19 vaccine. Findings of the study overall: The study identified only six AZD1222 recipients as seropositive at baseline. Per reports, nearly half of all spike-specific TCRs target regions that are unmutated in variants.

Some clones are missing from TCRdb's copy, which holds only in-frame ones; the method was immunoSEQ multiplex PCR. The table lists fewer than 200,000 clones, 94% of them singletons. The CDR3 covers 15 residues. Trimming left V 1 base short and J 1 base short, with 9 bases between. Per germline, CDR1 MRHNA and CDR2 SNTAGT. Comments on this clone: Its antigen is currently unknown.

The material was peripheral blood, obtained 28 days after the second AZD1222 dose. The rearrangement joins TRBV6-4 to TRBJ2-3, with D maybe TRBD2 (6 bases). The sequence derives from an adult who received the AZD1222 COVID-19 vaccine. CDR3 coding DNA: TGTGCCAGCAGTGACTGGGCTAGCGGCACAGATACGCAGTATTTT. This encodes CASSDWASGTDTQYF.